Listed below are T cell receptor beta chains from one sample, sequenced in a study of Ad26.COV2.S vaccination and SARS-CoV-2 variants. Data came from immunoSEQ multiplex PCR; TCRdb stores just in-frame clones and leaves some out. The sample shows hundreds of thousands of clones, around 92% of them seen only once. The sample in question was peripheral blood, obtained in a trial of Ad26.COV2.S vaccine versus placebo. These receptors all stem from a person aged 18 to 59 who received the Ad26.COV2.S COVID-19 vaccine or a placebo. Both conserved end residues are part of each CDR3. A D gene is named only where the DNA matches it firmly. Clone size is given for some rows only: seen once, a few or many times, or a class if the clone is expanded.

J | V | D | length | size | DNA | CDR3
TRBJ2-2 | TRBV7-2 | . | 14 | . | TGTGCCAGCAGCTTAGGGCAGGGAACCGGGGAGCTGTTTTTT | CASSLGQGTGELFF
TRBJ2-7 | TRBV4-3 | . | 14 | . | TGCGCCAGCAGCCCCGGGAAGGGAGGCTACGAGCAGTACTTC | CASSPGKGGYEQYF
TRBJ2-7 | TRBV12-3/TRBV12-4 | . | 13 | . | TGTGCCAGCAGACCCGGGTCGGGGGACGAGCAGTACTTC | CASRPGSGDEQYF
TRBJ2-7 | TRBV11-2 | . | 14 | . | TGTGCCAGCAGCTTGGTCTTCACAGGCCAAGAGCAGTACTTC | CASSLVFTGQEQYF
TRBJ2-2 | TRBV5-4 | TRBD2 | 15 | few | TGTGCCAGCGGTCCCGGGACTACCCCCACCGGGGAGCTGTTTTTT | CASGPGTTPTGELFF
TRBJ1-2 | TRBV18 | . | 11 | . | TGTGCCAGCTCACCTGGCTATGGCTACACCTTC | CASSPGYGYTF
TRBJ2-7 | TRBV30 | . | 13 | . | TGTGCCTGGAGTGTAAACAGGGTCTACGAGCAGTACTTC | CAWSVNRVYEQYF
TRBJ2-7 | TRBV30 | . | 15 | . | TGTGCCTGGAGTCGAAGTTGGGACACGTCCGACGAGCAGTACTTC | CAWSRSWDTSDEQYF
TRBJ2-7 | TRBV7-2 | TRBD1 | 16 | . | TGTGCCAGCAGCCCCGGACAGGGGCTGGGGTCCTACGAGCAGTACTTC | CASSPGQGLGSYEQYF
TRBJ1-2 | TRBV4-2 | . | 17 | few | TGTGCCAGCAGCCAAGATAGGGGGGCAGAGGTGAACTATGGCTACACCTTC | CASSQDRGAEVNYGYTF
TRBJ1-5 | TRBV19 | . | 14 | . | TGTGCCAGTAGTATGCGGGGGGGCGATCAGCCCCAGCATTTT | CASSMRGGDQPQHF
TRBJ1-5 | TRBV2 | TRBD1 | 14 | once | TGTGCCAGCAGTGAGACAGGGGGCGGTCAGCCCCAGCATTTT | CASSETGGGQPQHF
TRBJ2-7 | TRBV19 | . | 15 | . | TGTGCCAGTAGTACACGACAGGAAGCGGGTTACGAGCAGTACTTC | CASSTRQEAGYEQYF
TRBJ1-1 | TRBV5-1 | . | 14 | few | TGCGCCAGCAGCCTTCCCCTGGAGGGCACTGAAGCTTTCTTT | CASSLPLEGTEAFF